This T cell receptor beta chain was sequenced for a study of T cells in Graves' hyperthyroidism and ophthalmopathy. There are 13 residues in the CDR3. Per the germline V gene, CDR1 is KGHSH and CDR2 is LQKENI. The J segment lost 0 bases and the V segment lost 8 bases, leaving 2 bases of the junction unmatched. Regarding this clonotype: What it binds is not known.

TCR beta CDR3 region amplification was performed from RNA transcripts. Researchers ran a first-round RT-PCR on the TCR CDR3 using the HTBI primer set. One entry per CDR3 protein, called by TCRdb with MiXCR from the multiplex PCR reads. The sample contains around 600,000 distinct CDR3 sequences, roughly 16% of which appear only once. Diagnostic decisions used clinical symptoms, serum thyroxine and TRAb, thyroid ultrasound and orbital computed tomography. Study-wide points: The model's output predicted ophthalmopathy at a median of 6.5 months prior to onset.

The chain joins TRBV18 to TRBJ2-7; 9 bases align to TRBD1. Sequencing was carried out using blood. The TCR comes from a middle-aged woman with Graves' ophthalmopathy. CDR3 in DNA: TGTGCCAGCGCGGGACAGGGCTCCTACGAGCAGTACTTC. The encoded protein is CASAGQGSYEQYF.